Presented here are 15 T cell receptor beta chains from one specimen sequenced in a study. TCRdb itself ran the 5' RACE reads through MiXCR, one entry per CDR3 protein. The table shows 50,000 to 80,000 distinct CDR3 sequences, with approximately 23% occurring only once. Sequencing was performed on memory CD4+ T cells sorted from a lymph node. Subset described: memory CD4+ T cells, CD4+CD45RO+CD25-. The receptors here all came from a female donor with breast cancer.

This clonotype appeared a few times. This chain connects TRBV11-2 to TRBJ2-5; no reliable D call. This CDR3 region has 15 residues. Germline V gives CDR1 SGHAT, CDR2 FQNNGV. V was shortened by 5 bases and J by 5 bases, with 18 bases between the two germline ends. CDR3 residues: CASSRERSNRETQYF. For the CDR3, the DNA is TGTGCCAGCAGCCGCGAGCGCTCGAATAGGGAGACCCAGTACTTC.

The chain is built from TRBV7-2 and TRBJ2-7; no clear D. The CDR3 contains 14 residues. Per germline, CDR1 SGHTA and CDR2 FQGNSA. V was trimmed by 4 bases and J by 1 base, leaving 11 bases between them. CDR3 coding DNA: TGTGCCAGCAGCTCGATTTTCCGGTCCTACGAGCAGTACTTC. The encoded protein is CASSSIFRSYEQYF.

This chain joins TRBV27 and TRBJ2-1; D is possibly TRBD1 (6 bases). Looked up from germline, CDR1 is MNHEY and CDR2 is SMNVEV (reference sequence). Trimming shortened V by 5 bases and J by 4 bases, and 12 bases separated the two germline ends. The CDR3 is 14 residues long. For the CDR3, the DNA is TGTGCCAGCAGTAGGGGGAGAGGGTACAATGAGCAGTTCTTC. Protein: CASSRGRGYNEQFF.

This clonotype came up a few times. The rearrangement joins TRBV7-2 to TRBJ2-1, with 8 bases fitting TRBD2. The CDR3 length is 16 residues. The ends lost 5 bases at V and 4 bases at J; junction bases unmatched: 10. Germline values: CDR1 SGHTA, CDR2 FQGNSA. CDR3 in amino acids: CASSNPGTRGYNEQFF. The CDR3 DNA reads TGTGCCAGCAGCAACCCCGGGACTAGAGGGTACAATGAGCAGTTCTTC.

This clonotype appeared a few times. The chain links TRBV7-2 to TRBJ1-2, with D possibly matching TRBD1 (6 bases). Germline loops: CDR1 SGHTA, CDR2 FQGNSA. The ends were cut back, 4 bases at V and 8 bases at J, with 14 bases in the middle. The CDR3 sequence is 13 residues long. CDR3 sequence reads: CASSSQGVGGYTF. The CDR3 bases are TGTGCCAGCAGCTCACAGGGTGTAGGGGGCTACACCTTC.

The chain uses TRBV2 and TRBJ1-2; D possibly corresponds to TRBD1 (5 bases). Germline V CDR1 and CDR2: SNHLY, FYNNEI. This CDR3 spans 12 amino acids. The V end lost 5 bases, the J end lost 6 bases, and 10 bases lay between the germline ends. The CDR3 here is CASSSWGDGYTF. CDR3 nucleotide sequence: TGTGCCAGCAGTTCGTGGGGGGATGGCTACACCTTC.

The chain uses TRBV7-8 and TRBJ2-7; D uncertain. This CDR3 is built from 18 residues. Germline CDR1 is SGHVS and CDR2 is FQNEAQ. V was shortened by 5 bases and J by 0 bases, with 23 bases between the two germline ends. DNA of the CDR3: TGTGCCAGCAGCCGAAACCCCTCCCTAGGGTCCTCCTCCTACGAGCAGTACTTC. It translates to CASSRNPSLGSSSYEQYF.

This clonotype was counted ten times or more. This sequence joins TRBV27 and TRBJ1-3, with 9 bases matching TRBD1. The CDR3 is made up of 15 amino acids. Germline V gene data show CDR1 as MNHEY and CDR2 as SMNVEV (reference sequence). V shed 4 bases, J shed 2 bases, and the junction held 3 bases outside the gene matches. The DNA for the CDR3 is TGTGCCAGCAGTTCCAGGACAGGGGCTGGAAACACCATATATTTT. It is translated as CASSSRTGAGNTIYF.

The table lists this clonotype with many counts. The chain uses TRBV9 and TRBJ2-1; D is unclear. Germline-derived CDR1 and CDR2 are SGDLS and YYNGEE. Trimming shortened V by 4 bases and J by 9 bases, and 11 bases separated the two germline ends. The CDR3 consists of 12 residues. The DNA for the CDR3 is TGTGCCAGCAGCTCCAAGGGTGGTGAGCAGTTCTTC. As protein: CASSSKGGEQFF. The complete variable domain, with remaining parts taken from reference TRBV9 and TRBJ2-1, reads DSGVTQTPKHLITATGQRVTLRCSPRSGDLSVYWYQQSLDQGLQFLIQYYNGEERAKGNILERFSAQQFPDLHSELNLSSLELGDSALYFCASSSKGGEQFFGPGTRLTVL.

This clonotype was seen a handful of times. Compared with germline, one end of the junction differs, possibly owing to a read error. V is TRBV9 and J is TRBJ2-7, with D perhaps matching TRBD2 (6 bases). Germline V gene data show CDR1 as SGDLS and CDR2 as YYNGEE. CDR3 length: 17 amino acids. The CDR3: CASSPRDSREASYEQYF. CDR3 DNA: TGTGCCAGCAGCCCCAGGGATTCTAGGGAGGCATCCTATGAGCAGTACTTC.

This clonotype was observed a handful of times. The chain recombines TRBV5-1 with TRBJ1-5; 8 bases fit TRBD1. This CDR3 is 15 amino acids long. CDR1 and CDR2 (germline): SGHRS, YFSETQ. V gave up 5 bases and J gave up 7 bases; unmatched junction bases: 11. CDR3 sequence reads: CASSSSGGAGQPQHF. CDR3 DNA sequence: TGCGCCAGCAGTTCATCAGGGGGCGCGGGACAGCCCCAGCATTTT.

This clonotype appeared a few times. The gene calls are TRBV5-1 and TRBJ1-6, with D possibly matching TRBD1 (5 bases). This CDR3 comprises 14 residues. Per germline, CDR1 SGHRS and CDR2 YFSETQ. The V and J ends lost 4 bases and 7 bases respectively, with 12 bases between them. The CDR3 bases are TGCGCCAGCAGCCGGACAACACAGAATTCACCCCTCCACTTT. Protein sequence: CASSRTTQNSPLHF.

The chain uses TRBV20-1 and TRBJ2-2; D may be TRBD1 (6 bases). There are 16 residues in the CDR3. Looked up from germline, CDR1 is DFQATT and CDR2 is SNEGSKA (reference sequence). V was clipped by 0 bases and J by 1 base, with 12 bases between them. Written as DNA, the CDR3 is TGCAGTGCTAGAGATAGTACCAGGGGGAACACCGGGGAGCTGTTTTTT. Protein: CSARDSTRGNTGELFF.

The gene calls are TRBV24-1 and TRBJ2-1; 9 positions match TRBD2. This CDR3 has 17 residues. Germline V CDR1 and CDR2: KGHDR, SFDVKD. The V segment lost 1 base and the J segment 6 bases; nucleotides outside the gene matches: 9. The CDR3 is CATSDLEGSGRINEQFF. The CDR3 DNA is TGTGCCACCAGTGATTTAGAGGGGAGCGGGAGGATCAATGAGCAGTTCTTC.

The CDR3 loop is CASNRDGLNYGYTF. CDR3 DNA sequence: TGTGCCAGTAACCGGGACGGACTCAACTATGGCTACACCTTC. The chain uses TRBV19 and TRBJ1-2, with D possibly matching TRBD1 (5 bases). The CDR3 covers 14 residues. Germline V CDR1 and CDR2: LNHDA, SQIVND (reference sequence). The V and J ends lost 7 bases and 2 bases respectively, with 14 bases between them.